This T cell receptor beta chain was sequenced in a study of blood T cell repertoires in COVID-19. In the study overall: Samples taken during acute and convalescent COVID-19 were collected in the United States, Italy and Spain.

How the authors handled the data: The authors estimated nucleated cell counts from reference gene primer amplification. Sequencing was performed with immunoSEQ multiplex PCR; in TCRdb, only in-frame clones are kept and a portion is missing. V, J and clone size reflect that table, while D and trimming were determined from the DNA. The sample consists of 98,000 or so clones, 91% of them appearing once. The sequenced material came from peripheral blood. This receptor was identified in a human donor in a cohort sampled during active COVID-19.

Here the CDR3 DNA reads TGCGCCAGCAGCCAAGCGCTCCGGACTAGCGGGGGGTCACGTCGTCACGATGAGCAGTTCTTC. It specifies CASSQALRTSGGSRRHDEQFF. The chain couples TRBV4-1 to TRBJ2-1, with TRBD2 matching over 14 bases. CDR3 length: 21 residues. V was clipped by 1 base and J by 8 bases; unmatched bases: 19. Germline V lookup: CDR1 MGHRA, CDR2 YSYEKL.